This TCR beta chain comes out of a study of regulatory T cells in long-lasting Graves disease. Study observations and caveats: Newly diagnosed patients had higher TCR diversity than persistent Graves' patients did.

Of note for this clonotype: Its antigen is undetermined.

Libraries of TCR beta came from iRepertoire HTBI primers plus Arm-PCR of CDR3 regions. In the original workflow: Among the samples, 60 or so TRBV and 14 TRBJ segments were identified. One entry per CDR3 protein results from TCRdb running MiXCR on the multiplex PCR reads. TCRdb, not the original authors, processed these V and J calls. The data hold a few hundred thousand distinct CDR3 sequences, with around a sixth observed a single time. Losses at the gene ends were 8 bases for V and 4 bases for J; bases not matched to a gene: 11. Looked up from germline, CDR1 is MDHEN and CDR2 is SYDVKM. The CDR3 is 18 amino acids. Time point specified: newly diagnosed GD, antithyroid drugs for less than 3 months. The TCR library used RNA extracted from PBMCs. Graves' disease diagnosis used American Thyroid Association guidelines. Patients of an endocrinology department in Xi'an, China, were included. The same data also contributed to another study, on T cells in Graves' hyperthyroidism and ophthalmopathy.

The input for sequencing was peripheral blood mononuclear cells (PBMCs), taken at new diagnosis, from a patient treated with antithyroid drugs. The J gene is TRBJ2-1, the V gene TRBV28; TRBD2 aligns across 16 bases. This sequence was found in a woman aged 25-40 years with Graves disease. The CDR3 region has the DNA TGTGCCAGCTTGGAGGGACTAGCGGGAGGGCCGAGGTACAATGAGCAGTTCTTC. As protein: CASLEGLAGGPRYNEQFF.